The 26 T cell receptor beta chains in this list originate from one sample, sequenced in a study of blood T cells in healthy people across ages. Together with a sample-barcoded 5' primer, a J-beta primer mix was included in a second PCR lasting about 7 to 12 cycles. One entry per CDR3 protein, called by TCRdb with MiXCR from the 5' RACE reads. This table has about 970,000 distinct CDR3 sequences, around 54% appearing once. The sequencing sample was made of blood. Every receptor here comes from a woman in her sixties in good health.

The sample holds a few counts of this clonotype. CDR3 nucleotide sequence: TGTGCCAGCAGTGGGAGACAGGGGCGGGCTGGAGCTTTCTTT. It encodes CASSGRQGRAGAFF. The J gene is TRBJ1-1, the V gene TRBV12-3 or TRBV12-4; 8 nucleotides agree with TRBD1. The CDR3 extends over 14 amino acids. V lost 5 bases, J lost 10 bases, and 12 bases stayed unmatched.

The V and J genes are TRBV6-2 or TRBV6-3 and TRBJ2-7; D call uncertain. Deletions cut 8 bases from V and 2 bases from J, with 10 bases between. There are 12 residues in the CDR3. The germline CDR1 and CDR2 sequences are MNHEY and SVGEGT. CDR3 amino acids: CASSQTTYEQYF. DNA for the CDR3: TGTGCCAGCTCACAAACTACCTACGAGCAGTACTTC.

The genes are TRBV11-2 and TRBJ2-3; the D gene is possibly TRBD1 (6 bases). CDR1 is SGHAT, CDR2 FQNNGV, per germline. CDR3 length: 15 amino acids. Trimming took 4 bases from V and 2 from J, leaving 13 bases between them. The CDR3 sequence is CASSYGQGPTDTQYF. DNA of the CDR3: TGTGCCAGCAGCTATGGGCAGGGGCCCACAGATACGCAGTATTTT.

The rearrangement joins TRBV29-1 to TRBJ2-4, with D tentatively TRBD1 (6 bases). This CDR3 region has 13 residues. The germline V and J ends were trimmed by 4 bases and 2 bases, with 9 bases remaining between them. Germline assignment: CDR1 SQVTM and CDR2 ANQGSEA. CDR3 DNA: TGCAGCGTTGGAGGGACATCCAAAAACATTCAGTACTTC. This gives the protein CSVGGTSKNIQYF.

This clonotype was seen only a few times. CDR3 amino acids: CASRSIEGPQHF. CDR3 coding DNA: TGTGCCAGCAGAAGCATCGAGGGGCCCCAGCATTTT. The V and J genes are TRBV12-3 or TRBV12-4 and TRBJ1-5; D not resolved. This CDR3 has 12 residues. Trimming left V 6 bases short and J 9 bases short, with 12 bases between.

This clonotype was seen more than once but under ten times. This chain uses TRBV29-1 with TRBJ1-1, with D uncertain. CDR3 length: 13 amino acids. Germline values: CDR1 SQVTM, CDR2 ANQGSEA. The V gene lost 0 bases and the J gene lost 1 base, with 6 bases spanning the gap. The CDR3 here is CSVEETQNTEAFF. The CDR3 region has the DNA TGCAGCGTTGAAGAGACCCAGAACACTGAAGCTTTCTTT. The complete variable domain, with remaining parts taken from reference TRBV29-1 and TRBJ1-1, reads SAVISQKPSRDICQRGTSLTIQCQVDSQVTMMFWYRQQPGQSLTLIATANQGSEATYESGFVIDKFPISRPNLTFSTLTVSNMSPEDSSIYLCSVEETQNTEAFFGQGTRLTVV.

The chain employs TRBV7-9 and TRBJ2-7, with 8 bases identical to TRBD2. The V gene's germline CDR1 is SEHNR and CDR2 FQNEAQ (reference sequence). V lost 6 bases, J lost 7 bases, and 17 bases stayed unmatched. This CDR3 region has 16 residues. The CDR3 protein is CASRPPAEREYGEQYF. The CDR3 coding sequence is TGTGCCAGCAGACCCCCGGCCGAGCGGGAGTACGGTGAGCAGTACTTC.

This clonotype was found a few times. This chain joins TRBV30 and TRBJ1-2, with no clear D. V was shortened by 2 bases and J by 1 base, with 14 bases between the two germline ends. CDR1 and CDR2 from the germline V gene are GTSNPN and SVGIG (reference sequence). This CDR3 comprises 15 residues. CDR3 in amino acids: CAWSPKAGNNYGYTF. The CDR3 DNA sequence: TGTGCCTGGAGTCCGAAGGCGGGGAATAACTATGGCTACACCTTC.

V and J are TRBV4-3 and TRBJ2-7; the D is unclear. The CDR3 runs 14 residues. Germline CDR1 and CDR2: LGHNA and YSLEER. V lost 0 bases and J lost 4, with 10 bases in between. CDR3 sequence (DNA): TGCGCCAGCAGCCAAGACAGGAGATCGTACGAGCAGTACTTC. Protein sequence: CASSQDRRSYEQYF.

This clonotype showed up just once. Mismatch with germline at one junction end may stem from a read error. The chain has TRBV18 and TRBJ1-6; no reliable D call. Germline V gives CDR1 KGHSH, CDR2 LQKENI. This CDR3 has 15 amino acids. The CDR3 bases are TGTGCCGGCTCACTCCCCGGGAGGTCTGGTTCACCCCTCCACTTT. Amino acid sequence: CAGSLPGRSGSPLHF.

This CDR3 reads CASSVGAGLAAYEQYF. DNA of the CDR3: TGTGCCAGCAGCGTAGGCGCCGGTCTAGCGGCCTACGAGCAGTACTTC. J is TRBJ2-7 and V is TRBV9; 7 bases fit TRBD2. With V trimmed by 0 bases and J by 2 bases, 8 bases remained unmatched. This CDR3 contains 16 residues. CDR1 and CDR2 (germline): SGDLS, YYNGEE.

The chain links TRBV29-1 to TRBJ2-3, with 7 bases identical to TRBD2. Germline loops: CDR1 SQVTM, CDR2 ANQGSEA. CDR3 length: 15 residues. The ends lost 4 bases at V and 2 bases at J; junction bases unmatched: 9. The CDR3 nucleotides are TGCAGCGTTGCCCAGACTAGCAGAACCACAGATACGCAGTATTTT. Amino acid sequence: CSVAQTSRTTDTQYF.

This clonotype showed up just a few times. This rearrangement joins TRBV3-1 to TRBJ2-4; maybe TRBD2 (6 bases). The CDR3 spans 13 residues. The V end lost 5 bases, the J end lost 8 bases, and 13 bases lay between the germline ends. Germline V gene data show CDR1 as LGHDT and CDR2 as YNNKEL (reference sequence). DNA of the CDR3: TGTGCCAGCAGCTCACCCCCGGGAGACATTCAGTACTTC. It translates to CASSSPPGDIQYF. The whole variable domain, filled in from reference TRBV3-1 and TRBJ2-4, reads DTAVSQTPKYLVTQMGNDKSIKCEQNLGHDTMYWYKQDSKKFLKIMFSYNNKELIINETVPNRFSPKSPDKAHLNLHINSLELGDSAVYFCASSSPPGDIQYFGAGTRLSVL.

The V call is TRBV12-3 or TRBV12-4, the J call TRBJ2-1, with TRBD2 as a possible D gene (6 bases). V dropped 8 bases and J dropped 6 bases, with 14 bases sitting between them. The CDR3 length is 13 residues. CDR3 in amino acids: CASPREACNEQFF. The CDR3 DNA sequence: TGTGCCAGCCCCAGGGAGGCCTGCAATGAGCAGTTCTTC.

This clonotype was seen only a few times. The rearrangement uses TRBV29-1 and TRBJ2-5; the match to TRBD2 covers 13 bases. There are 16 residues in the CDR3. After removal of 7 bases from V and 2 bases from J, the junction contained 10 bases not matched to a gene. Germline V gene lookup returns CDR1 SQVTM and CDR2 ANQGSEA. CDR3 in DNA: TGCAGCGATGGAGGACTAGCGGGAGTGTTACAAGAGACCCAGTACTTC. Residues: CSDGGLAGVLQETQYF.

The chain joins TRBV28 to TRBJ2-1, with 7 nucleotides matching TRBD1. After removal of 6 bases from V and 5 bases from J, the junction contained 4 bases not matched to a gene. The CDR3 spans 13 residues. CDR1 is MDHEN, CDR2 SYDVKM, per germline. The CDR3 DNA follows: TGTGCCAGCAGGGAGACAGGGAACAATGAGCAGTTCTTC. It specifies CASRETGNNEQFF.

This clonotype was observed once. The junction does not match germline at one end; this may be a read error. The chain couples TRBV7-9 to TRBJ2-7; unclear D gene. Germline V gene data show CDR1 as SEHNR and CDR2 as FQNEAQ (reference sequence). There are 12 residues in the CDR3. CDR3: CSSSLAPETQYF. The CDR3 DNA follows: TGTTCCAGCAGCTTAGCCCCAGAAACCCAGTACTTC. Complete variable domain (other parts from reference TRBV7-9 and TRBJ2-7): DTGVSQNPRHKITKRGQNVTFRCDPISEHNRLYWYRQTLGQGPEFLTYFQNEAQLEKSRLLSDRFSAERPKGSFSTLEIQRTEQGDSAMYLCSSSLAPETQYFGPGTRLTVT.

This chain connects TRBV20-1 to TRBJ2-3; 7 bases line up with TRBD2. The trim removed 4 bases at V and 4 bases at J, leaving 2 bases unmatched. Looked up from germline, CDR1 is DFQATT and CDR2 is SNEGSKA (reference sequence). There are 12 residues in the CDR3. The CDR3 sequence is CSATSGADTQYF. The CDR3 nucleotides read TGCAGTGCTACTAGCGGTGCAGATACGCAGTATTTT.

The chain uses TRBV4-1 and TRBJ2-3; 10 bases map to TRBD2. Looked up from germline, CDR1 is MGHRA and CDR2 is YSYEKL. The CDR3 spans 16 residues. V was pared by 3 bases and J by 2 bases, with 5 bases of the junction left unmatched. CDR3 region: CASSHPTSGITDTQYF. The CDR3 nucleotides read TGCGCCAGCAGCCATCCTACTAGCGGGATCACAGATACGCAGTATTTT.

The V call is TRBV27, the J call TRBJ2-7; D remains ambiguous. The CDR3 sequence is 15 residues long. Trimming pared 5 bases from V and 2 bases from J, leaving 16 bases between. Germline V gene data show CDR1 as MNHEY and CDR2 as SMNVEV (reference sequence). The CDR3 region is CASSPPGRFTYEQYF. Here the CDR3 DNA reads TGTGCCAGCAGTCCGCCCGGGCGGTTCACCTACGAGCAGTACTTC.

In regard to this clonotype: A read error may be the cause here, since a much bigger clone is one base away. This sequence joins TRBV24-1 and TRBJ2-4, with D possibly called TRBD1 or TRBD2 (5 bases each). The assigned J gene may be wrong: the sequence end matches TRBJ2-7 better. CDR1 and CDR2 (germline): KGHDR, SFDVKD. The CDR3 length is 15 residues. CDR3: CATSDLLGVTYEQYF. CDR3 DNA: TGTGCCACCAGTGATTTGCTGGGGGTGACCTACGAGCAGTACTTC.

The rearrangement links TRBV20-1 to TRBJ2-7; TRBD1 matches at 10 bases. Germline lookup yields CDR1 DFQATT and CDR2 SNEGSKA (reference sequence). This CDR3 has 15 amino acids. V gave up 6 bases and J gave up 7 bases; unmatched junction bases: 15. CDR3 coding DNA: TGCAGTGCCTACCCGCTGGGACAGGGGCATCGGGAGCAGTACTTC. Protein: CSAYPLGQGHREQYF.

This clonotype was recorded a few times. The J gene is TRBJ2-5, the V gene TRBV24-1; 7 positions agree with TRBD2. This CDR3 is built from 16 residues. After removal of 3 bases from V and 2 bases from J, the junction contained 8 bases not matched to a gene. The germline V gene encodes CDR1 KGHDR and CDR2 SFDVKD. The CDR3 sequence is CATSDQSRRGQETQYF. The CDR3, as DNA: TGTGCCACCAGTGATCAATCGAGGCGGGGGCAAGAGACCCAGTACTTC.

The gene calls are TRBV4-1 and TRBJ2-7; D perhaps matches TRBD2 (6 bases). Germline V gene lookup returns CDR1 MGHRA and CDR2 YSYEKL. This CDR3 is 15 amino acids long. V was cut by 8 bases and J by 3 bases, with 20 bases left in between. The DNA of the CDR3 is TGCGCCAGCCGGATGTATGAGACGGGAGTCTACGAGCAGTACTTC. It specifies CASRMYETGVYEQYF.

Here the CDR3 DNA reads TGTGCCAGCAGCAAAACTCAAACAGTAAACACAGATACGCAGTATTTT. Protein sequence: CASSKTQTVNTDTQYF. The V call is TRBV21-1, the J call TRBJ2-3. TRBV21-1 is reported as a pseudogene. This CDR3 has 16 amino acids.

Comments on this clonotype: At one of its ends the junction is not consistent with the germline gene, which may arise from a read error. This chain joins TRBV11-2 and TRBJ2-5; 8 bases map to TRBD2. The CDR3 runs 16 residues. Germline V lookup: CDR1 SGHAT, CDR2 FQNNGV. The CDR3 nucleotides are TGTGCCAGCAGCCTACAACCCCGCGGGAGGCGGGAGACTCAGTACTTC. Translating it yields CASSLQPRGRRETQYF.